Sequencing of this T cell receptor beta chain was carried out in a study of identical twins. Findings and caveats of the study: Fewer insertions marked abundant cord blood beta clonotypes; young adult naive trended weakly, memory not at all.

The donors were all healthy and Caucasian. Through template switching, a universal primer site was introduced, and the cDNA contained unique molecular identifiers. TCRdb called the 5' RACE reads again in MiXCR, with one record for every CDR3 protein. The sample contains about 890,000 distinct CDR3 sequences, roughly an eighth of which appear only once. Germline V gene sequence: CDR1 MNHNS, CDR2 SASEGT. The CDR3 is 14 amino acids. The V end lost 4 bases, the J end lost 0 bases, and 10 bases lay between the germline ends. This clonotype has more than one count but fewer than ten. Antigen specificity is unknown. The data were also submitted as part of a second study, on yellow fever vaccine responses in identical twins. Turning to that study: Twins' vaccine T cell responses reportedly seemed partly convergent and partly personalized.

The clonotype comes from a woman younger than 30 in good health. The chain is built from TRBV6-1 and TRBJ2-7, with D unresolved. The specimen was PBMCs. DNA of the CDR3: TGTGCCAGCAGTGGAATCCCTGGCTCCTACGAGCAGTACTTC. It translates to CASSGIPGSYEQYF.